Listed below are T cell receptor beta chains from one sample, sequenced in a study of metastatic and nonmetastatic thyroid tumors. TCRdb reanalyzed the PCR reads via MiXCR. The table lists about 15,000 clones, 24% of them singletons. The sample comprised tumor tissue. These receptors all stem from a female donor with papillary thyroid cancer or a benign thyroid nodule (not recorded which). Some clones in this sample may be carry-over from other donors' samples. Each CDR3 is given with its conserved first and last residue. The D gene is left open where the match is weak. For some rows the clone size is stated as once, few or many, or as a class when expanded; others skip it.

V	size	D	J	DNA	CDR3
TRBV7-2	many	NA	TRBJ2-3	TGTGCCAGCAGCTTAGGGCTAGATACGCAGTATTTT	CASSLGLDTQYF
TRBV29-1	NA	NA	TRBJ2-7	TGCAGCGTAGATATAGGTTACGAGCAGTACTTC	CSVDIGYEQYF
TRBV29-1	NA	TRBD2	TRBJ2-3	TGCAGCGTTGAAGAAGCGGGAGTGGATACGCAGTATTTT	CSVEEAGVDTQYF
TRBV11-2	many	TRBD1	TRBJ1-1	TGTGCCAGCAGCTTAGAAGGGGGCGCGGGACATGTGAACACTGAAGCTTTCTTT	CASSLEGGAGHVNTEAFF
TRBV3-1	many	TRBD1	TRBJ1-5	TGTGCCAGCAGCCAAGAGGTGGTAGGGGGCCGGGATAGCAATCAGCCCCAGCATTTT	CASSQEVVGGRDSNQPQHF
TRBV29-1	many	NA	TRBJ1-2	TGCAGCGTTGAAATCCACACAGAACACTATGGCTACACCTTC	CSVEIHTEHYGYTF
TRBV20-1	NA	NA	TRBJ2-2	TGCAGTGCTACCAGGGGAGGCAGTTATGCCGGGGAGCTGTTTTTT	CSATRGGSYAGELFF
TRBV29-1	many	NA	TRBJ1-1	TGCAGCGTTGAAGAAGGAGACGGACGGAAAGCTTTCTTT	CSVEEGDGRKAFF
TRBV5-1	NA	NA	TRBJ2-1	TGCGCCAGCAGCTTGGAGGGTCCATTGGCCTTCAATGAGCAGTTCTTC	CASSLEGPLAFNEQFF
TRBV11-2	NA	NA	TRBJ1-1	TGTGCCAGCAGCTTAGATCGCACTGAAGCTTTCTTT	CASSLDRTEAFF
TRBV6-1	few	NA	TRBJ2-7	TGTGCCAGCAGCCCCGCGGACAGTGACCCCTACGAGCAGTACTTC	CASSPADSDPYEQYF
TRBV5-6	NA	NA	TRBJ2-3	TGTGCCAGCAGCGGAAGCACAGATACGCAGTATTTT	CASSGSTDTQYF
TRBV19	NA	NA	TRBJ2-7	TGTGCCAGTAGTCCTCGGGGAGGCTCCTACGAGCAGTACTTC	CASSPRGGSYEQYF
TRBV15	medium-sized	TRBD1	TRBJ1-1	TGTGCCACCAGCAGAGACTGGACAGGGGGTGACACTGAAGCTTTCTTT	CATSRDWTGGDTEAFF
TRBV20-1	NA	TRBD2	TRBJ2-1	TGCAGTGCTAGAGGGGGACTAGCGGGAGGAAATGAGCAGTTCTTC	CSARGGLAGGNEQFF
TRBV6-1	NA	TRBD2	TRBJ2-1	TGTGCCAGCATGCTATCGGGAGGGGTCAATGAGCAGTTCTTC	CASMLSGGVNEQFF
TRBV18	NA	TRBD1	TRBJ1-1	TGTGCCAGCTCACCTAGGACAGGGGGAGAGAACACTGAAGCTTTCTTT	CASSPRTGGENTEAFF
TRBV7-8	NA	NA	TRBJ2-7	TGTGCCAGCAGCCTTGTTCCGGAGCTAAGCGAGCAGTACTTC	CASSLVPELSEQYF
TRBV7-2	medium-sized	NA	TRBJ2-7	TGTGCCAGCAGCTTATGGGCAGGTCTTAAATACGAGCAGTACTTC	CASSLWAGLKYEQYF
TRBV27	few	NA	TRBJ2-7	TGTGCCAGCAGTTTCTTGGGGGGCCTGAAGAACGAGCAGTACTTC	CASSFLGGLKNEQYF
TRBV12-3/TRBV12-4	medium-sized	NA	TRBJ2-1	TGTGCCAGCAGTTTAGACGAGGGATACTCCTACAATGAGCAGTTCTTC	CASSLDEGYSYNEQFF
TRBV20-1	medium-sized	TRBD1	TRBJ1-2	TGCAGTGCTAGGGCCTCAGGGGGCGAAGGATACTATGGCTACACCTTC	CSARASGGEGYYGYTF
TRBV24-1	NA	NA	TRBJ2-1	TGTGCCACCAGTGACCACAATGAGCAGTTCTTC	CATSDHNEQFF
TRBV27	many	NA	TRBJ2-1	TGTGCCAGCAGCCGCCAGAGCGAGTTCGAGCAGTTCTTC	CASSRQSEFEQFF
TRBV20-1	NA	NA	TRBJ2-1	TGCAGTGCTAGAGGAACGGGAGATCACTTAAATGAGCAGTTCTTC	CSARGTGDHLNEQFF
TRBV27	few	NA	TRBJ1-4	TGTGCCAGCAGTTTCCGCATTGGGGGGGGCGCGTGTGAAAAACTGTTTTTT	CASSFRIGGGACEKLFF
TRBV9	many	NA	TRBJ2-5	TGTGCCAGCAGCGTAAACGGCTGGGAGACCCAGTACTTC	CASSVNGWETQYF
TRBV20-1	few	NA	TRBJ1-2	TGCAGTGCTATACCGACAGCGAGCTATGGCTACACCTTC	CSAIPTASYGYTF
TRBV12-3/TRBV12-4	NA	NA	TRBJ2-7	TGTGCCAGCAGTTTCTCCATGGGGAGCTCCTACGAGCAGTACTTC	CASSFSMGSSYEQYF
TRBV30	many	NA	TRBJ1-6	TGTGCCTGGAACCAAGGGTTCGGTTCACCCCTCCACTTT	CAWNQGFGSPLHF
TRBV5-4	many	NA	TRBJ2-7	TGTGCCAGCAGCCTGAATGGGGCTAGGGTGGACGAGCAGTACTTC	CASSLNGARVDEQYF
TRBV25-1	many	NA	TRBJ2-1	TGTGCCAGCAGTGAAACGTCGGGAAGGAGCTCCTACAATGAGCAGTTCTTC	CASSETSGRSSYNEQFF
TRBV6-2/TRBV6-3	few	NA	TRBJ1-2	TGTGCCAGCACCGTAGGCCAGTACGGTTTATATGGCTACACCTTC	CASTVGQYGLYGYTF
TRBV20-1	large	NA	TRBJ1-1	TGCAGTGCTACGACAGGTCGGAACACTGAAGCTTTCTTT	CSATTGRNTEAFF
TRBV28	NA	NA	TRBJ2-5	TGTGCCAGCAGTGCAGGGAAAGAGACCCAGTACTTC	CASSAGKETQYF
TRBV6-1	medium-sized	NA	TRBJ2-7	TGTGCCAGCAGCAGGGCGGGACTGGGGGTACCTTACGAGCAGTACTTC	CASSRAGLGVPYEQYF
TRBV7-3	medium-sized	NA	TRBJ2-1	TGTGCCAGCAGCCGGGACTCGAGCTCCTACAATGAGCAGTTCTTC	CASSRDSSSYNEQFF
TRBV3-1	medium-sized	NA	TRBJ1-4	TGTGCCAGCAGCCAGGGGGCGCGGGAAAAACTGTTTTTT	CASSQGAREKLFF
TRBV7-6	many	TRBD2	TRBJ2-3	TGTGCCATCTCAAGGGTACTAGCGGGAGAATCAGCCTCAAGGACAGATACGCAGTATTTT	CAISRVLAGESASRTDTQYF
TRBV12-3/TRBV12-4	many	NA	TRBJ1-5	TGTGCCAGCAGCCGGAGCAATCAGCCCCAGCATTTT	CASSRSNQPQHF
TRBV6-5	few	NA	TRBJ2-7	TGTGCCAGCAGCTCCCGGCGGGGATCGGGTATGTTCGTCCACGAGCAGTACTTC	CASSSRRGSGMFVHEQYF
TRBV12-3/TRBV12-4	few	NA	TRBJ2-1	TGTGCCAGCAGTACAAGTCGCGAGCAGTTCTTC	CASSTSREQFF
TRBV4-2	NA	NA	TRBJ1-2	TGTGCCAGCAGCCAAGGTGGACAGTTATATGGCTACACCTTC	CASSQGGQLYGYTF
TRBV7-9	many	TRBD2	TRBJ2-1	TGTGCCAGCAGCTTGGGAGCGGGAGCGGTCTACAATGAGCAGTTCTTC	CASSLGAGAVYNEQFF
TRBV20-1	many	TRBD1	TRBJ2-5	TGCAGTGCTCGTCGGACAGGGAGGACCCTGTACCAAGAGACCCAGTACTTC	CSARRTGRTLYQETQYF
TRBV29-1	many	NA	TRBJ2-2	TGCAGCGTTAGGAACAGGGATGCGAACACCGGGGAGCTGTTTTTT	CSVRNRDANTGELFF
TRBV20-1	medium-sized	NA	TRBJ1-2	TGCAGTGCTAGGCCAGGGAGGGGCTACACCTTC	CSARPGRGYTF
TRBV7-6	many	TRBD1	TRBJ2-2	TGTGCCAGCAGCATCCAGACAGGGGCAAACACCGGGGAGCTGTTTTTT	CASSIQTGANTGELFF
TRBV24-1	few	NA	TRBJ1-1	TGTGCCACCAGTCACCCGCGGGGTGAAGCTTTCTTT	CATSHPRGEAFF
TRBV12-3/TRBV12-4	NA	TRBD1	TRBJ1-1	TGTGCCATTAGTTTTACGGTTCCGGGACAGACAGCTTTCTTT	CAISFTVPGQTAFF
TRBV9	few	TRBD2	TRBJ2-5	TGTGCCAGCAGCCCTACTGGGGGGGTTGGGGAGACCCAGTACTTC	CASSPTGGVGETQYF
TRBV20-1	many	NA	TRBJ1-5	TGCAGTGCTAGAACTAGGACACGTATTGTGAATCAGCCCCAGCATTTT	CSARTRTRIVNQPQHF
TRBV20-1	NA	NA	TRBJ2-6	TGCAGTGCTAACCCACTCCTCTCTGGGGCCAACGTCCTGACTTTC	CSANPLLSGANVLTF
TRBV5-1	NA	NA	TRBJ2-7	TGCGCCAGCAGCCTCGGACATCTCGCCTACGAGCAGTACTTC	CASSLGHLAYEQYF
TRBV20-1	medium-sized	TRBD1	TRBJ1-1	TGCAGTGCTAGCCCCGACAGGGGAGGCACTGAAGCTTTCTTT	CSASPDRGGTEAFF
TRBV6-2/TRBV6-3	few	TRBD1	TRBJ1-5	TGTGCCAGCAGTTACATCAGGGGGTCGGAAACCCAGCATTTT	CASSYIRGSETQHF
TRBV11-3	NA	TRBD1	TRBJ1-1	TGTGCCAGCAGCCCTAACAGGGGCGGGCTAAACACCGAAGCTTTCTTT	CASSPNRGGLNTEAFF